This is a list of T cell receptor beta chains from one sample in a study of T cell responses to AZD1222 COVID-19 vaccine. TCRdb's table, derived via immunoSEQ multiplex PCR, lists solely in-frame clones and lacks some. This repertoire shows about 260,000 clones, approximately 95% found once; its top ten account for around 0.5%. The specimen was peripheral blood, collected on day 0 of AZD1222 vaccination. The receptors shown here come from an adult in good health. Each CDR3 is given with its conserved first and last residue.

J gene | V gene | CDR3 protein
TRBJ2-1 | TRBV7-9 | CASSLLAGVYNEQFF
TRBJ1-1 | TRBV7-8 | CASSLSRQGTGTEAFF
TRBJ1-3 | TRBV5-1 | CASSWGRHSLDTIYF
TRBJ2-7 | TRBV28 | CATQMGTRLEQYF
TRBJ1-1 | TRBV7-9 | CASSLAGAGSEAFF
TRBJ1-1 | TRBV5-6 | CASSLGTGGAYAEAFF
TRBJ1-5 | TRBV5-6 | CASRYRGSNQPQHF
TRBJ1-4 | TRBV6-5 | CATRRTVNEKLFF
TRBJ2-3 | TRBV7-3 | CASSSMGVSDTQYF
TRBJ2-7 | TRBV5-6 | CASSSDSPFGYEQYF
TRBJ1-6 | TRBV7-2 | CASSLTGAPYNSPLHF
TRBJ2-1 | TRBV9 | CASSPYMNEQFF
TRBJ2-1 | TRBV4-2 | CASSQYNEQFF
TRBJ2-1 | TRBV9 | CASSPGYEQFF
TRBJ1-4 | TRBV5-1 | CASSPGGVSGEKLFF
TRBJ2-5 | TRBV10-2 | CASSTPNRVQETQYF
TRBJ1-4 | TRBV6-2/TRBV6-3 | CASSYSGEKLFF
TRBJ1-3 | TRBV2 | CASSEALGSGNTIYF
TRBJ2-1 | TRBV30 | CAWSVSSAGEQFF
TRBJ2-7 | TRBV2 | CASRRDRESYEQYF
TRBJ1-1 | TRBV29-1 | CSVEAAMNTEAFF
TRBJ2-7 | TRBV4-2 | CASSQMTGTSIYEQYF
TRBJ1-3 | TRBV28 | CASSPHFGNTIYF
TRBJ1-1 | TRBV3-1/TRBV3-2 | CASSPDMNTEAFF
TRBJ1-4 | TRBV7-9 | CASSLGSSSRFEKLFF
TRBJ1-1 | TRBV14 | CASSQDWPPGTEAFF
TRBJ1-4 | TRBV30 | CAWSVESRDEKLFF
TRBJ2-3 | TRBV3-1/TRBV3-2 | CASSQEHTWTDTQYF
TRBJ2-2 | TRBV28 | CASSLLPWLAGGPSGELFF